The rows below give T cell receptor beta chains drawn from one sample of a study of T cell clones after liver transplantation. Generated by immunoSEQ multiplex PCR, the TCRdb table keeps only in-frame clones and is missing some. The table lists about 71,000 clones, roughly 80% of them singletons. This specimen consisted of CD4+ T cells from blood, obtained 12 months after liver transplant. Source of these receptors: a human patient who received a liver transplant. Some T cells may be transferred from the graft donor. Each CDR3 is given without its conserved first and last residue.

>TRBV10-3|TRBJ2-7
AISWFRERVYEQY
>TRBV5-1|TRBJ2-1
ASSLAVAYNEQF
>TRBV28|TRBJ2-7
ASIPSSSGRLGEQY
>TRBV5-1|TRBJ2-3
ASSTDTDTQY
>TRBV6-5|TRBJ2-5
ASSYSGPREETQY
>TRBV29-1|TRBJ2-1
SVAGNEQF
>TRBV5-1|TRBJ2-1
ASSLAGQGVEQF
>TRBV5-1|TRBJ1-1
ASSGGGYTEAF
>TRBV30|TRBJ2-2
ASSGSGELF
>TRBV5-1|TRBJ2-1
ASSSGTTYNEQF
>TRBV30|TRBJ1-3
AWSTGVKGGNTIY
>TRBV5-6|TRBJ2-7
ASSRTEVPYEQY
>TRBV7-2|TRBJ1-4
ASSSLQGSTNEKLF
>TRBV28|TRBJ1-1
ASSPLRGNTEAF
>TRBV15|TRBJ2-3
ATSRDLDHSTDTQY
>TRBV28|TRBJ2-7
ASSSPVLAGVYEQY
>TRBV5-1|TRBJ2-7
ASSLDTGTSATYEQY
>TRBV5-5|TRBJ2-2
ASFNQREGTGELF
>TRBV7-7|TRBJ2-1
ASSLLGTGVNEQF
>TRBV2|TRBJ2-2
ASRGQGNTGELF
>TRBV19|TRBJ2-4
ASSKPGEVAKNIQY
>TRBV18|TRBJ1-4
ASSPPTGREKLF
>TRBV18|TRBJ2-3
ASSPPPPKGDTQY
>TRBV5-1|TRBJ1-1
ASRKGAAKNTEAF
>TRBV2|TRBJ1-3
ASSQTGGSGNTIY
>TRBV5-1|TRBJ1-1
ASSFGGTSNTEAF
>TRBV19|TRBJ1-3
ASSNPGAGNTIY
>TRBV2|TRBJ1-1
ASNPGQQNTEAF
>TRBV27|TRBJ2-1
ASSLWGPRDTDSNEQF
>TRBV10-1|TRBJ2-3
ASSESRVGQGASWDTQY
>TRBV28|TRBJ1-1
ASSFNFLATATEAF
>TRBV5-1|TRBJ2-1
ASSRTPDYNEQF
>TRBV6-5|TRBJ1-2
ASSYGTGNGGYT
>TRBV28|TRBJ2-7
ASRFGTTVYEQY
>TRBV5-1|TRBJ1-2
ASSLEGALGGYT
>TRBV6-6|TRBJ1-2
ASSPQGEYGYT
>TRBV15|TRBJ1-5
ATSLGTDGEQPQH
>TRBV7-2|TRBJ2-1
ASSPGGSRTRYNEQF
>TRBV6-5|TRBJ1-3
ASSYAGSGNTIY
>TRBV9|TRBJ1-2
ASSGRQLVDYGYT
>TRBV5-4|TRBJ1-1
ASSLEGMNTEAF
>TRBV6-6|TRBJ1-4
ASRGGTATNEKLF
>TRBV18|TRBJ2-5
ASSPSIGQETQY
>TRBV29-1|TRBJ2-5
SAYNPDRPETQY
>TRBV7-2|TRBJ1-3
ASSLRRLSGNTIY
>TRBV9|TRBJ2-7
ATGTVVPYEQY
>TRBV27|TRBJ1-2
ASSRDRGTYGYT
>TRBV19|TRBJ2-6
ASSTSGSGANVLT
>TRBV7-7|TRBJ2-2
ASSLVGQTGELF
>TRBV28|TRBJ2-7
ASSSVGPYEQY